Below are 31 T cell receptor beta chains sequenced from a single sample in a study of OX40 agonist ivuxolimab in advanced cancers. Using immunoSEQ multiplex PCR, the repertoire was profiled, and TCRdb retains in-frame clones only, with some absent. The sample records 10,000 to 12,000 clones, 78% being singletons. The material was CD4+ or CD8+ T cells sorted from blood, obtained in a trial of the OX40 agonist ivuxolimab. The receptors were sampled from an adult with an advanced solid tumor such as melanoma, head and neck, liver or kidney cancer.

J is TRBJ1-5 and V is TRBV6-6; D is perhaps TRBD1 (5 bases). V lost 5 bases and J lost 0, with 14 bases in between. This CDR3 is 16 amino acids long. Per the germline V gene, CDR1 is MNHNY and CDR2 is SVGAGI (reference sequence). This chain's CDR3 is CASSNPLRDSNQPQHF. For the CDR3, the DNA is TGTGCCAGCAGTAACCCCCTCAGGGATAGCAATCAGCCCCAGCATTTT.

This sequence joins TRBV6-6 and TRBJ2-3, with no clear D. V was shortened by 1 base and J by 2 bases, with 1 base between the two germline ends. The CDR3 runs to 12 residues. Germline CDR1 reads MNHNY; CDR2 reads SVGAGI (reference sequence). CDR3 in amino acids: CASSYYTDTQYF. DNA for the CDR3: TGTGCCAGCAGTTACTACACAGATACGCAGTATTTT.

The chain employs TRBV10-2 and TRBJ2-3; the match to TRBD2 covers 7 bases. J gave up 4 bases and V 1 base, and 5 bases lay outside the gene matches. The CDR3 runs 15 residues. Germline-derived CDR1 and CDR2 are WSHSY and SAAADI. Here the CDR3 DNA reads TGCGCCAGCAGTGAGTTGGGGGGAGGGGCAGATACGCAGTATTTT. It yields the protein CASSELGGGADTQYF.

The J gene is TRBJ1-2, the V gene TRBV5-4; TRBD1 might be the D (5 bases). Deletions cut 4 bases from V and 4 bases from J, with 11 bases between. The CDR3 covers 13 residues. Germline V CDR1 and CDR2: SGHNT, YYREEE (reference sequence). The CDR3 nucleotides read TGTGCCAGCAGCGGGGGGGGTTCCTATGGCTACACCTTC. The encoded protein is CASSGGGSYGYTF.

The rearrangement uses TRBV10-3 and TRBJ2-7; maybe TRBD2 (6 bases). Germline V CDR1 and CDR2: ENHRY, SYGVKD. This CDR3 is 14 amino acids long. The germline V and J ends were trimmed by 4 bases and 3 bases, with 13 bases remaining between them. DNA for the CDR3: TGTGCCATCAGTGTAGCTAGCGTGCGCTACGAGCAGTACTTC. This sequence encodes CAISVASVRYEQYF.

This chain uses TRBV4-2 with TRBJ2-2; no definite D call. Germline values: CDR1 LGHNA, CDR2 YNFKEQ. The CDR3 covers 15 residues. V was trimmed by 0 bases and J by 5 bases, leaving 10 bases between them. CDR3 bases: TGTGCCAGCAGCCAAGAAAGCCTTCCTACCGGGGAGCTGTTTTTT. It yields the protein CASSQESLPTGELFF.

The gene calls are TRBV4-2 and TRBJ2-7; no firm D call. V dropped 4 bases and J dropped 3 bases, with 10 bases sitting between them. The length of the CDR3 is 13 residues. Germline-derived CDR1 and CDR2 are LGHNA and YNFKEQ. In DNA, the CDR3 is TGTGCCAGCAGCCGTGGGGAAAGCTACGAGCAGTACTTC. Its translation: CASSRGESYEQYF.

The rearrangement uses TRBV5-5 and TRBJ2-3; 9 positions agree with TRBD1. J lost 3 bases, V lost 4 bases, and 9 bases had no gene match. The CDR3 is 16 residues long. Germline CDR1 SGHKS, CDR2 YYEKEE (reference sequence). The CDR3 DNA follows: TGTGCCAGCAGCCTCCCGGACAGGGGATTAACAGATACGCAGTATTTT. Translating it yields CASSLPDRGLTDTQYF. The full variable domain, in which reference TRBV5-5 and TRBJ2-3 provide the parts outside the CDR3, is DAGVTQSPTHLIKTRGQQVTLRCSPISGHKSVSWYQQVLGQGPQFIFQYYEKEERGRGNFPDRFSARQFPNYSSELNVNALLLGDSALYLCASSLPDRGLTDTQYFGPGTRLTVL.

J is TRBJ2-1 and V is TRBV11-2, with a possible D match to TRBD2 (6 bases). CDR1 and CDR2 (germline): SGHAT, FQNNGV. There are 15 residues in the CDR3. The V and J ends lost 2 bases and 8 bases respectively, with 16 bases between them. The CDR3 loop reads CASSLRDFSPHEQFF. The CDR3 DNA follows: TGTGCCAGCAGCTTAAGGGACTTTAGTCCCCATGAGCAGTTCTTC.

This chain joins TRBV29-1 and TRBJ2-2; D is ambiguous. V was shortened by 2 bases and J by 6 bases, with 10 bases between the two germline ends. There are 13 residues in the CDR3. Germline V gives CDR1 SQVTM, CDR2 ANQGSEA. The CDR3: CSVEWKYSGELFF. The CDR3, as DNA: TGCAGCGTTGAATGGAAGTACTCCGGGGAGCTGTTTTTT.

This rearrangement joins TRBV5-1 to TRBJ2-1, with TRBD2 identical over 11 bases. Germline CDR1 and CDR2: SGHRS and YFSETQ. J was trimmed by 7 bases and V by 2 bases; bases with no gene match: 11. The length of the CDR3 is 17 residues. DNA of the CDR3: TGCGCCAGCAGCTTTGGACTAGCGGGCGGAACCCAGAATGAGCAGTTCTTC. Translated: CASSFGLAGGTQNEQFF.

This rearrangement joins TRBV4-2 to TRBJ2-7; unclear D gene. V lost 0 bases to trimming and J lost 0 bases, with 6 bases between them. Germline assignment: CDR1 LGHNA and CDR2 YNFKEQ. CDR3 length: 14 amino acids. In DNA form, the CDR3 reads TGTGCCAGCAGCCAAGAATGGTCCTCCTACGAGCAGTACTTC. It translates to CASSQEWSSYEQYF.

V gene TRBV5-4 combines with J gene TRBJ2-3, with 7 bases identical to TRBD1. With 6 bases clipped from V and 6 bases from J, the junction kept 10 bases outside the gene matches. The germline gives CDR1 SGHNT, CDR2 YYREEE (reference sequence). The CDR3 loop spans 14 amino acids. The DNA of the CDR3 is TGTGCCAGCACCCCAGGGGGTTTGCGGGATACGCAGTATTTT. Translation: CASTPGGLRDTQYF.

The CDR3, as DNA: TGTGCCAGCAGTTCAAACAGGGTACCTGGGGAACCCAGTCTCTACAATGAGCAGTTCTTC. Encoded protein: CASSSNRVPGEPSLYNEQFF. J is TRBJ2-1 and V is TRBV28, with D maybe TRBD1 (6 bases). Trimming cost V 4 bases and J 3 bases, with 28 bases left between them. CDR1 and CDR2 from the germline V gene are MDHEN and SYDVKM. The CDR3 extends over 20 amino acids.

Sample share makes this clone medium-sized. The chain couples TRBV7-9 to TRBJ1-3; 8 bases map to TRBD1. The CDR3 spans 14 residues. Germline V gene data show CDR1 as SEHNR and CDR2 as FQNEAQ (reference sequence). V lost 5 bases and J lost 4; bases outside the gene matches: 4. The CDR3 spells CASSDGQGGNTIYF. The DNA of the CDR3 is TGTGCCAGCAGCGATGGACAGGGAGGAAACACCATATATTTT.

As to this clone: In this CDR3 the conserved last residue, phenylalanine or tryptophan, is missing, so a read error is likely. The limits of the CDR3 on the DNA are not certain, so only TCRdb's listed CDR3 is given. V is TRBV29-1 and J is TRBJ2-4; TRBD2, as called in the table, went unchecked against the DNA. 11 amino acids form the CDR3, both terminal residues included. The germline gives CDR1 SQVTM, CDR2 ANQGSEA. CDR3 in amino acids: CSVVHQLAGRS.

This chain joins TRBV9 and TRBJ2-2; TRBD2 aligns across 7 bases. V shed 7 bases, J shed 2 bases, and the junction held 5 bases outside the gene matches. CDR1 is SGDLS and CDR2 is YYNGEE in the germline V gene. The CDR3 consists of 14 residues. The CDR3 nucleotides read TGTGCCAGCTCGGGGGGTGCTAACACCGGGGAGCTGTTTTTT. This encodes CASSGGANTGELFF.

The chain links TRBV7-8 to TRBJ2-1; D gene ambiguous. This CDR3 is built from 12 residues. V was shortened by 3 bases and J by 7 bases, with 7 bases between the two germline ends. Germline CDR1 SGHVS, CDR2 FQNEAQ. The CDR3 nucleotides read TGTGCCAGCAGCTTGGTTAGGAATGAGCAGTTCTTC. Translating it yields CASSLVRNEQFF.

CDR3: CASSVERPETDTQYF. In DNA form, the CDR3 reads TGTGCCAGCAGCGTAGAAAGACCAGAGACAGATACGCAGTATTTT. The chain combines TRBV9 with TRBJ2-3; D gene ambiguous. There are 15 residues in the CDR3. Germline loops: CDR1 SGDLS, CDR2 YYNGEE. V lost 0 bases and J 3 bases, leaving 11 bases between the germline ends.

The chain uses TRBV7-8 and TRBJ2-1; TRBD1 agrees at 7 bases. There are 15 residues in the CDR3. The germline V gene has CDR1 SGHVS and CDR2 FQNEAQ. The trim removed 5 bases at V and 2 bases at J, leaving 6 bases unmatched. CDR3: CASSLDREAYNEQFF. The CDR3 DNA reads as TGTGCCAGCAGCCTCGACAGGGAAGCCTACAATGAGCAGTTCTTC.

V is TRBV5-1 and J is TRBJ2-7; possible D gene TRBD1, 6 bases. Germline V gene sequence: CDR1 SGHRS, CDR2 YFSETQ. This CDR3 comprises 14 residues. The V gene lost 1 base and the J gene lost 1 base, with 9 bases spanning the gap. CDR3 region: CASSLRQGSYEQYF. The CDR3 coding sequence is TGCGCCAGCAGCTTGAGGCAGGGGTCCTACGAGCAGTACTTC.

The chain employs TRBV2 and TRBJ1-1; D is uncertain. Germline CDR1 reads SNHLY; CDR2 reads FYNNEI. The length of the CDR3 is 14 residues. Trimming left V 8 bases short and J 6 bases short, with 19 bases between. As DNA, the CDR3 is TGTGCCAGCCCCCCCTACATGAGCCCCGCTGAAGCTTTCTTT. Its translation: CASPPYMSPAEAFF.

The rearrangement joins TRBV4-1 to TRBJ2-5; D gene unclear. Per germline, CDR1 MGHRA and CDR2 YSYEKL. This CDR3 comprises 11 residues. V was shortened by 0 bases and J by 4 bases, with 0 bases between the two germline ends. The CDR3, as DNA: TGCGCCAGCAGCCAAGAAGAGACCCAGTACTTC. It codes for CASSQEETQYF.

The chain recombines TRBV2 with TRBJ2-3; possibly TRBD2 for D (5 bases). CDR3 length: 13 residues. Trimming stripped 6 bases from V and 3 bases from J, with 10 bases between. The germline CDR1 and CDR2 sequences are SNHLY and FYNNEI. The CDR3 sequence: CASSAGKTDTQYF. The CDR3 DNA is TGTGCCAGCAGCGCCGGGAAAACAGATACGCAGTATTTT.

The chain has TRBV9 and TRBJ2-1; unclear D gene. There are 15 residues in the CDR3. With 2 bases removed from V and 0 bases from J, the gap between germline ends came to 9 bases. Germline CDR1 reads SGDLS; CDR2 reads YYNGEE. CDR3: CASSVSYSSYNEQFF. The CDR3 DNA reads TGTGCCAGCAGCGTCAGCTATAGCTCCTACAATGAGCAGTTCTTC. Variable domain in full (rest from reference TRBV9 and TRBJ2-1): DSGVTQTPKHLITATGQRVTLRCSPRSGDLSVYWYQQSLDQGLQFLIQYYNGEERAKGNILERFSAQQFPDLHSELNLSSLELGDSALYFCASSVSYSSYNEQFFGPGTRLTVL.

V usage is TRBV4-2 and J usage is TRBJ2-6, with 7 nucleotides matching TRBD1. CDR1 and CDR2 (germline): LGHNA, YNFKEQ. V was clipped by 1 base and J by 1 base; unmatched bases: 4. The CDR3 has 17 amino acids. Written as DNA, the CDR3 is TGTGCCAGCAGCCAAGGGGACAGCTTTTCTGGGGCCAACGTCCTGACTTTC. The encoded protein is CASSQGDSFSGANVLTF.

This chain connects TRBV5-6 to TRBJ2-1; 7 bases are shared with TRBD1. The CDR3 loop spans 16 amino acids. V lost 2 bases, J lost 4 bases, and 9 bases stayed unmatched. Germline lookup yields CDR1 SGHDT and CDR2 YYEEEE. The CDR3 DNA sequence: TGTGCCAGCAGCTTCCAGACAGGGTTTGTGTACAATGAGCAGTTCTTC. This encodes CASSFQTGFVYNEQFF. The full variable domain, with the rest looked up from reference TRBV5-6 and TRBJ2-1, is DAGVTQSPTHLIKTRGQQVTLRCSPKSGHDTVSWYQQALGQGPQFIFQYYEEEERQRGNFPDRFSGHQFPNYSSELNVNALLLGDSALYLCASSFQTGFVYNEQFFGPGTRLTVL.

The DNA for the CDR3 is TGTGCCAGCAGTCGAGACATGTTATCTCGAGAGACCCAGTACTTC. Translating it yields CASSRDMLSRETQYF. The chain has TRBV6-5 and TRBJ2-5; no firm D call. CDR1 MNHEY and CDR2 SVGAGI come from the germline V gene. This CDR3 region has 15 residues. V was clipped by 5 bases and J by 4 bases, with 17 bases between them.

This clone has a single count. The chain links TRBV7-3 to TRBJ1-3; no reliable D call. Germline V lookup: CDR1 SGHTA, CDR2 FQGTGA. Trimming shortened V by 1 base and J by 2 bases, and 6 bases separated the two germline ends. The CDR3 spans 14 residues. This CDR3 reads CASSLRGTGNTIYF. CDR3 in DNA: TGTGCCAGCAGCTTAAGGGGAACTGGAAACACCATATATTTT.

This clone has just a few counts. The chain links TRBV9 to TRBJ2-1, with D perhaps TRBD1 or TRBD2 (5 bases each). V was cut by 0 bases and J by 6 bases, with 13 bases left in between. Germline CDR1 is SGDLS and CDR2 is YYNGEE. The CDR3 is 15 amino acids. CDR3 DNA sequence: TGTGCCAGCAGCGTAGCTGGGACGGATGCCAATGAGCAGTTCTTC. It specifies CASSVAGTDANEQFF.

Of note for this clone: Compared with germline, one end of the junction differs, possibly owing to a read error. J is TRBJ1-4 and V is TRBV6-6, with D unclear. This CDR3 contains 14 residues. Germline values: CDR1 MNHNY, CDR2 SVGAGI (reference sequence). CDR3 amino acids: CASSYGQANQKLFF. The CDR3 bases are TGTGCCAGCAGTTACGGGCAGGCTAATCAAAAACTGTTTTTT.